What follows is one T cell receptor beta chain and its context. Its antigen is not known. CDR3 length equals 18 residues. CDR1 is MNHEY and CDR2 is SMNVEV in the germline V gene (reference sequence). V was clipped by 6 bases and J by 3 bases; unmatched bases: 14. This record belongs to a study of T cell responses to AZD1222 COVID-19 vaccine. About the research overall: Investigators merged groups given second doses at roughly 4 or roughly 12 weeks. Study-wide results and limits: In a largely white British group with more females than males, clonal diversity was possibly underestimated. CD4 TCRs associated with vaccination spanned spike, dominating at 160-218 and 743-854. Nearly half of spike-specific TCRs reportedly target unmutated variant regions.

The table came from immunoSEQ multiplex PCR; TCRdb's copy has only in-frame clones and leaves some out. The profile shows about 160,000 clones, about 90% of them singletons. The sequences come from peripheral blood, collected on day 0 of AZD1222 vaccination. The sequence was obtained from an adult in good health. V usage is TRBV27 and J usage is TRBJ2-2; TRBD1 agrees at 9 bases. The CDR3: CASSPQGPTGGDTGELFF. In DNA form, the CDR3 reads TGTGCCAGCAGCCCCCAGGGCCCGACAGGGGGTGACACCGGGGAGCTGTTTTTT.